This T cell receptor beta chain came from a study of shared clonotypes between healthy human individuals. Naive CD8 cells, CD45RO-negative and positively selected for CCR7, excluded terminally differentiated effector memory CD45RA+ cells. CDR1 and CDR2 from the germline V gene are SEHNR and FQNEAQ (reference sequence). The CDR3 covers 17 residues. With V trimmed by 5 bases and J by 0 bases, 11 bases remained unmatched. As processed by the authors: Owing to the provision of junction-only sequences devoid of quality scores by immunoSEQ, filtering differed. Profiling relied on immunoSEQ multiplex PCR, and the TCRdb table lists in-frame clones only, not all of them. V and J calls and clone size are as listed in that table; D and trimming were resolved from the DNA. The repertoire consists of about 2.2 million clones, with more than 85% occurring once and the leading ten covering roughly 1.7%.

The sequence came from a man aged 18 to 35 in good health. Some clones in this sample may be carry-over from other donors' samples. The chain combines TRBV7-9 with TRBJ1-1, with 8 nucleotides matching TRBD1. Sequencing was carried out using naive CD8+ T cells from PBMCs. The CDR3 coding sequence is TGTGCCAGCAGCCATTACGGACAGGGTGCCATGAACACTGAAGCTTTCTTT. Translated: CASSHYGQGAMNTEAFF.